This T cell receptor beta chain originates from a study of neurological immune-mediated disorders (dated by TCRdb to between 2018 and 2020). For the study in its entirety: Among the roughly 35 multiple sclerosis patients, about 30 had relapsing-remitting MS and 3 had secondary progressive MS. The 90 to 110 TCR-beta libraries included longitudinal samples, technical triplicates and paired sorted CD4+ and CD8+ T-cell subsets alongside PBMC samples. Peripheral blood TCR-beta repertoires from patients with HTLV-I-associated myelopathy (HAM/TSP), patients with multiple sclerosis, and healthy controls were compared in the study using UMI-based sequencing. The cohort included about 70 subjects: approximately 15 with HAM/TSP, about 34 with multiple sclerosis, and approximately 20 healthy controls.

As concerns this clonotype: Its antigen is not yet known. The sample holds no much larger clone one base away, and base qualities are not on file.

Cut back by 3 bases and 5 bases, the V and J ends lie 6 bases apart. According to the germline V gene (reference sequence), CDR1 reads PRHDT and CDR2 reads FYEKMQ. The CDR3 contains 12 residues, cysteine and phenylalanine counted. Solely the CDR3 DNA is kept, with 36 bases framed from the first base. To synthesize cDNA, template-switch 5'RACE was performed with a primer carrying a 10-nucleotide random unique molecular identifier so that each TCR transcript was tagged. Every sequencing run yielded over 160 million TCR-beta sequences covering 15-18 subjects. The RNeasy kit was used for extraction of total RNA. The KAPA Real-time Library Amplification kit was used to amplify TCR-beta VDJ regions with primers targeting the TCR constant region and the 5'RACE anchor. Sample indexes and Illumina adaptors were added in a first PCR, and a second PCR then increased library yield. After Ampure bead purification, the roughly 650 bp TCR product was size-selected on a 2% E-gel SizeSelection system. Library quality was checked on a Bioanalyzer, concentration was measured with Qubit, and libraries were quantified with the Kapa Library Quantification kit before pooling. Paired-end 2 x 150 bp sequencing of the libraries was performed on an Illumina HiSeq 2500. To increase sequence diversity, about 25-31% phiX was spiked into each library pool. In the authors' own workflow: The UMI-based MiGEC pipeline processed quality-filtered reads and removed over 75% of raw TCR sequences during error correction. VDJ genes were aligned to IMGT germline references, and clonotypes were defined by unique CDR3 amino acid sequence plus V-J genes. Clonal expansion, Shannon diversity and CDR3 relatedness (CalcPairwiseDistances, ClusterSamples) were evaluated with VDJtools, and phylogenetic trees were built with CLCbio workbench. Using coefficient-of-variation modelling across technical triplicates, the study counted a clone as expanded if it had at least 8 unique UMIs. The public reads were quality trimmed at Q25 with fastp and then assembled into clones with MiXCR by TCRdb, keeping productive beta chains. Duplicate CDR3 protein sequences are folded into a single record with the most common DNA and genes. It is TCRdb's table, rather than the study itself, that gives the V and J calls and clone size. The sample table shows under 85,000 distinct CDR3 sequences, and over 4% are seen once. The ten top clones hold about 6% of the sample.

For the unsorted PBMC libraries, 2 million PBMCs were stored in RNAlater at -80 degrees C until RNA extraction and were used to generate the libraries. The multiple sclerosis patients were enrolled in a US clinical protocol that evaluated disease progression with magnetic resonance imaging. Peripheral blood was subjected to Ficoll-Hypaque density gradient centrifugation to isolate PBMCs, which were then cryopreserved in liquid nitrogen. What the work shows at the level of the full study, not this receptor alone: Expanded clones from different subjects shared no identical CDR3 amino acid sequences, which suggests that TCR-beta repertoires were private in all groups. Repertoires from 18 of 34 MS patients were grouped by phylogenetic analysis into a cluster of related CDR3 sequences, suggesting a possible repertoire-level signature. The MS cluster showed no association with clinical or MRI features, and the authors stated that larger cohorts are needed. The highest TCR clonal expansion was observed in HAM/TSP patients, whereas the lowest was observed in MS patients, even when compared with healthy controls.

The TCR originated in a human donor with multiple sclerosis. The donor label of this sample is uncertain. Recombination linked TRBV13 to TRBJ2-3, with the D segment identity uncertain. What was sequenced was PBMCs. CDR3 sequence: CASSFLGDTQYF. The DNA sequence is TGTGCCAGCAGCTTTCTTGGAGATACGCAGTATTTT. The variable domain in full, with residues beyond the CDR3 obtained from the reference TRBV13 and TRBJ2-3 genes, is AAGVIQSPRHLIKEKRETATLKCYPIPRHDTVYWYQQGPGQDPQFLISFYEKMQSDKGSIPDRFSAQQFSDYHSELNMSSLELGDSALYFCASSFLGDTQYFGPGTRLTVL.